This entry lists 5 T cell receptor beta chains sequenced from one sample in a study of human thymus T cells. Generated by immunoSEQ multiplex PCR, the TCRdb table keeps only in-frame clones and is missing some. The data contain some 40,000 clones, 94% of them singletons. What was sequenced was blood. The source is a boy less than two years old with a congenital heart defect but otherwise immunologically healthy.

The chain recombines TRBV7-2 with TRBJ2-7; D is unresolved. The germline V gene encodes CDR1 SGHTA and CDR2 FQGNSA. V gave up 7 bases and J gave up 3 bases, with 13 bases separating them. The CDR3 has 13 amino acids. The CDR3 DNA sequence: TGTGCCAGCACCTTGGCCCCCCTCTACGAGCAGTACTTC. It is translated as CASTLAPLYEQYF.

V usage is TRBV27 and J usage is TRBJ1-1; 7 bases align to TRBD1. The germline CDR1 and CDR2 sequences are MNHEY and SMNVEV (reference sequence). This CDR3 has 17 amino acids. The junction had 9 bases not matched to a gene; V was cut back by 2 bases and J by 0 bases. Written as DNA, the CDR3 is TGTGCCAGCAGTTTAAGTGCGACAGGGAGGTTGAACACTGAAGCTTTCTTT. Amino acids: CASSLSATGRLNTEAFF.

As DNA, the CDR3 is TGCGCCAGCAGCTTTTTACTAGCGACGAACACCGGGGAGCTGTTTTTT. The encoded protein is CASSFLLATNTGELFF. The chain employs TRBV5-1 and TRBJ2-2, with TRBD2 matching 7 bases. Germline lookup yields CDR1 SGHRS and CDR2 YFSETQ. CDR3 length: 16 amino acids. Losses at the gene ends were 2 bases for V and 0 bases for J; bases not matched to a gene: 4.

The chain employs TRBV4-3 and TRBJ2-7; the D is unclear. There are 15 residues in the CDR3. V was pared by 3 bases and J by 0 bases, with 12 bases between. CDR1 and CDR2 from the germline V gene are LGHNA and YSLEER. CDR3 residues: CASSQSPQSSYEQYF. The DNA of the CDR3 is TGCGCCAGCAGCCAGAGTCCCCAAAGCTCCTACGAGCAGTACTTC.

The chain joins TRBV30 to TRBJ1-5; D remains ambiguous. CDR1 is GTSNPN and CDR2 is SVGIG in the germline V gene (reference sequence). Trimming pared 6 bases from V and 0 bases from J, leaving 6 bases between. The CDR3 runs to 12 residues. The DNA of the CDR3 is TGTGCCTGCCAGATTAGCAATCAGCCCCAGCATTTT. It specifies CACQISNQPQHF.